This TCR beta chain comes out of a study of blood T cell repertoires in COVID-19 (dated by TCRdb to the early 2020s). Some background on the complete study: Samples covering the acute and convalescent phases of COVID-19 were provided by collaborators in the United States, Italy and Spain. The prospective study material was composed of cDNA or gDNA derived from T cells, B-cell-depleted T cells, or PBMCs. Subjects who had been exposed to COVID-19, were actively infected with it, or had recovered from it provided the deeply sampled blood TCRbeta repertoires that made up the dataset. The repertoires were released in a freely available public database meant as a resource for research on the immune response to SARS-CoV-2. Samples came from the ongoing ImmuneRACE study (first 160 participants) plus 1,254 subjects from 6 global collaborators. Nearly every sample came with metadata listing a de-identified subject ID, COVID-19 status, age in years and sex. Where HLA class I and class II types were available, the types were taken from metadata supplied by the sample provider, not from assay-based typing.

Whole blood was collected in K2EDTA tubes by collaborating institutions according to the institutions' own protocols. Collaborator samples were shipped for TCRbeta analysis as frozen whole blood, isolated PBMCs, or DNA extracted from either sample type. Worth noting for this clone: The antigen this receptor binds is unknown. No base quality values were provided; no much bigger clone lies one nucleotide off.

The immunoSEQ Assay, a bias-controlled multiplex PCR, was used to amplify TCRbeta CDR3 regions from genomic DNA. On the study's bioinformatics: Nucleated cell counts per sample were estimated from amplification of reference gene primers within the assay. To quantify the absolute abundance of each unique TCRbeta CDR3 rearrangement, sequence reads were collapsed and filtered. For each sample, productive Simpson clonality was calculated by taking the square root of Simpson's diversity index across productive rearrangements. TCRdb took over this immuneACCESS table, retaining in-frame rearrangements with V and J assigned. Such tables are incomplete; in checked studies, under half of the missing clones stem from an unresolved V gene, and the remainder is unexplained. D and trimming were read from the DNA, whereas the V and J calls and clone size are those reported in that table. In all, the sample holds more than 200,000 clones, and 70% to 90% of those were seen once. The top ten hold roughly 4.5% of the sample.

As encoded in the germline V gene, CDR1 is KGHSH while CDR2 is LQKENI. At the junction V is shortened by 3 bases and J by 1 base, with 12 bases in between. The CDR3 has 15 amino acids, counting the end cysteine and phenylalanine. This entry keeps only the CDR3 DNA: 45 bases, framed from base 1. Points the paper makes about the study in general: Clinical and demographic metadata were provided uncurated, with the amount varying by source and participant.

Recombination connected TRBV18 to TRBJ1-1; no D segment can be confidently identified. The TCR sequence derives from a man aged 50 to 60 with acute or convalescent COVID-19. Sequenced sample: peripheral blood. The CDR3 region: CASSPPVRPNTEAFF. The bases are TGTGCCAGCTCACCTCCCGTCAGGCCGAACACTGAAGCTTTCTTT.